Each of the 24 T cell receptor beta chains below was sequenced from the same sample in a study of a mutant IDH1 vaccine in newly diagnosed glioma. Specified time point: baseline, week 1 (first vaccination visit). Treatment noted: pre-vaccination baseline after standard-of-care therapy. The method was immunoSEQ multiplex PCR; TCRdb's version includes in-frame clones alone and lacks a portion of them. The table includes some 87,000 clones, about four fifths detected once. The material was PBMCs, obtained from a glioma patient treated with radiotherapy, temozolomide or both. Receptors were obtained from a man aged 40-49 years with glioma.

The chain recombines TRBV4-3 with TRBJ2-7, with D perhaps TRBD1 (6 bases). Trimming stripped 2 bases from V and 1 base from J, with 9 bases between. There are 14 residues in the CDR3. CDR1 is LGHNA, CDR2 YSLEER, per germline. CDR3: CASSQSRGSYEQYF. CDR3 coding DNA: TGCGCCAGCAGCCAAAGCAGGGGATCCTACGAGCAGTACTTC.

This chain uses TRBV6-5 with TRBJ2-1, with TRBD2 identical over 7 bases. The CDR3 has 15 amino acids. Germline-derived CDR1 and CDR2 are MNHEY and SVGAGI. J gave up 5 bases and V 2 bases, and 6 bases lay outside the gene matches. The CDR3 loop is CASSYGLVRHNEQFF. The CDR3 nucleotides are TGTGCCAGCAGTTACGGACTAGTCAGGCACAATGAGCAGTTCTTC.

The chain couples TRBV14 to TRBJ1-4, with TRBD1 identical over 9 bases. With 4 bases clipped from V and 3 bases from J, the junction kept 12 bases outside the gene matches. The CDR3 is 18 residues long. Germline V gives CDR1 SGHDN, CDR2 FVKESK. The CDR3 spells CASSLNRDRVAANEKLFF. CDR3 DNA: TGTGCCAGCAGCCTTAATCGGGACAGGGTTGCCGCTAATGAAAAACTGTTTTTT.

CDR3 coding DNA: TGTGCCAGTAGTTTTCTGGGGGCAGGGCCGAACACTGAAGCTTTCTTT. Its translation: CASSFLGAGPNTEAFF. This chain links TRBV19 with TRBJ1-1; D perhaps matches TRBD1 (6 bases). V gave up 5 bases and J gave up 1 base, with 17 bases separating them. Germline V lookup: CDR1 LNHDA, CDR2 SQIVND (reference sequence). This CDR3 spans 16 amino acids.

The gene calls are TRBV7-2 and TRBJ1-5; no definite D call. Germline V gene lookup returns CDR1 SGHTA and CDR2 FQGNSA. The CDR3 spans 14 residues. The germline V and J ends were trimmed by 0 bases and 7 bases, with 10 bases remaining between them. In DNA, the CDR3 is TGTGCCAGCAGCTTAGCGTCCGTTGGGCAGCCCCAGCATTTT. The encoded protein is CASSLASVGQPQHF.

The chain carries TRBV4-2 and TRBJ2-1; 10 bases align to TRBD2. The germline gives CDR1 LGHNA, CDR2 YNFKEQ. The CDR3 extends over 17 amino acids. The J segment lost 10 bases and the V segment lost 1 base, leaving 13 bases of the junction unmatched. This CDR3 reads CASSQGASSGGAEEQFF. The CDR3 coding sequence is TGTGCCAGCAGCCAAGGAGCTTCCAGCGGGGGGGCCGAGGAGCAGTTCTTC.

The chain has TRBV25-1 and TRBJ1-3; D remains unclear. The CDR3 spans 15 residues. Trimming took off 2 bases at V and 4 bases at J, with 12 bases between the two ends. Germline-derived CDR1 and CDR2 are MGHDK and SYGVNS. CDR3 sequence: CASSEIEVGGNTIYF. The CDR3 DNA reads as TGTGCCAGCAGTGAAATAGAGGTTGGGGGAAACACCATATATTTT. Filled out from reference TRBV25-1 and TRBJ1-3, the complete variable domain reads EADIYQTPRYLVIGTGKKITLECSQTMGHDKMYWYQQDPGMELHLIHYSYGVNSTEKGDLSSESTVSRIRTEHFPLTLESARPSHTSQYLCASSEIEVGGNTIYFGEGSWLTVV.

A remark on this clone: The same CDR3 also results from other DNA sequences found in this sample. The V call is TRBV4-3, the J call TRBJ2-7, with D possibly being TRBD2 (5 bases). V was shortened by 0 bases and J by 0 bases, with 9 bases between the two germline ends. Germline V CDR1 and CDR2: LGHNA, YSLEER. The CDR3 is 15 residues long. Here the CDR3 reads CASSQERVRSYEQYF. The CDR3 DNA reads as TGCGCCAGCAGCCAAGAGAGGGTTCGCTCCTACGAGCAGTACTTC.

The chain links TRBV13 to TRBJ2-3; TRBD2 aligns across 8 bases. Germline-derived CDR1 and CDR2 are PRHDT and FYEKMQ (reference sequence). The CDR3 runs 17 residues. With 5 bases clipped from V and 4 bases from J, the junction kept 14 bases outside the gene matches. CDR3: CASSPRPAGAVPDTQYF. DNA for the CDR3: TGTGCCAGCAGCCCCCGACCAGCGGGAGCGGTGCCAGATACGCAGTATTTT.

In this sample, this clone turned up once. J is TRBJ1-1 and V is TRBV4-3, with unresolved D. From germline, CDR1 is LGHNA and CDR2 YSLEER. With 0 bases removed from V and 0 bases from J, the gap between germline ends came to 14 bases. The CDR3 loop spans 17 amino acids. The DNA for the CDR3 is TGCGCCAGCAGCCAAGATACCTCCCGGCCCCTGAACACTGAAGCTTTCTTT. The encoded protein is CASSQDTSRPLNTEAFF.

In its sample, this clone was seen once. This sequence joins TRBV9 and TRBJ2-1, with 8 nucleotides matching TRBD2. Germline assignment: CDR1 SGDLS and CDR2 YYNGEE. The CDR3 runs 19 residues. V was pared by 0 bases and J by 4 bases, with 15 bases of the junction left unmatched. Here the CDR3 DNA reads TGTGCCAGCAGCGTAGGGAACGGGAGGGCCTCGTTTGAGTACAATGAGCAGTTCTTC. This codes for CASSVGNGRASFEYNEQFF.

The CDR3 DNA sequence: TGTGCCAGCAGCCAATACCAGCGGGGGGTTGAGCAGTTCTTC. Translation: CASSQYQRGVEQFF. The V gene is TRBV7-6, the J gene TRBJ2-1; 9 nucleotides line up with TRBD2. Unmatched junction bases numbered 8, after V lost 5 bases and J lost 9 bases. Germline assignment: CDR1 SGHVS and CDR2 FNYEAQ. This CDR3 spans 14 amino acids. Drawing the rest from reference TRBV7-6 and TRBJ2-1, the complete variable domain is GAGVSQSPRYKVTKRGQDVALRCDPISGHVSLYWYRQALGQGPEFLTYFNYEAQQDKSGLPNDRFSAERPEGSISTLTIQRTEQRDSAMYRCASSQYQRGVEQFFGPGTRLTVL.

Details on this clone: Mismatch with germline at one junction end may stem from a read error. The chain joins TRBV7-7 to TRBJ2-7; 10 bases align to TRBD2. Germline V gene data show CDR1 as SSHAT and CDR2 as FNYEAQ (reference sequence). This CDR3 is 13 amino acids long. The CDR3 sequence is CASSLAGGDEQYF. The DNA of the CDR3 is TGTGCTAGCAGCTTAGCGGGGGGAGACGAGCAGTACTTC.

The V gene is TRBV27, the J gene TRBJ2-1; D not resolved. The CDR3 length is 13 residues. V gave up 2 bases and J gave up 5 bases, with 7 bases separating them. Germline CDR1 reads MNHEY; CDR2 reads SMNVEV (reference sequence). Here the CDR3 DNA reads TGTGCCAGCAGTTTAAGCAGCCACAATGAGCAGTTCTTC. Its translation: CASSLSSHNEQFF.

The chain carries TRBV28 and TRBJ2-2; the D is unclear. The CDR3 runs to 15 residues. Germline V lookup: CDR1 MDHEN, CDR2 SYDVKM. V gave up 7 bases and J gave up 0 bases, with 12 bases separating them. DNA of the CDR3: TGTGCCAGCAAGCTAGACTGGGCGAACACCGGGGAGCTGTTTTTT. This encodes CASKLDWANTGELFF.

The genes are TRBV5-4 and TRBJ2-1; weak D call: TRBD1 (6 bases). There are 18 residues in the CDR3. Germline V lookup: CDR1 SGHNT, CDR2 YYREEE (reference sequence). Trimming removed 6 bases from V and 7 bases from J, with 29 bases in between. The CDR3 is CASIGGVPPGPEENEQFF. The DNA for the CDR3 is TGTGCCAGCATAGGGGGAGTCCCACCGGGACCAGAGGAAAATGAGCAGTTCTTC.

V is TRBV6-5 and J is TRBJ2-7; maybe TRBD1 (5 bases). Trimming shortened V by 0 bases and J by 2 bases, and 11 bases separated the two germline ends. The CDR3 contains 15 residues. CDR1 is MNHEY, CDR2 SVGAGI, per germline. For the CDR3, the DNA is TGTGCCAGCAGTTACTCGAGAGACAGAACCTACGAGCAGTACTTC. Translated: CASSYSRDRTYEQYF.

V gene TRBV7-2 combines with J gene TRBJ1-6; D is unclear. Germline V gene lookup returns CDR1 SGHTA and CDR2 FQGNSA. This CDR3 has 14 residues. The ends were cut back, 2 bases at V and 2 bases at J, with 4 bases in the middle. The CDR3, as DNA: TGTGCCAGCAGCTTATTAGCCTATAATTCACCCCTCCACTTT. Its protein is CASSLLAYNSPLHF.

The rearrangement joins TRBV7-2 to TRBJ2-3, with a possible D match to TRBD2 (7 bases). The CDR3 is 15 residues long. Germline V lookup: CDR1 SGHTA, CDR2 FQGNSA. The germline V and J ends were trimmed by 0 bases and 5 bases, with 12 bases remaining between them. As DNA, the CDR3 is TGTGCCAGCAGCTTAGCGGGGGGGCGGGGAGATACGCAGTATTTT. Translating it yields CASSLAGGRGDTQYF.

The chain employs TRBV28 and TRBJ1-5; 7 nucleotides line up with TRBD1. V shed 5 bases, J shed 1 base, and the junction held 5 bases outside the gene matches. Germline V CDR1 and CDR2: MDHEN, SYDVKM. The CDR3 is made up of 15 amino acids. The CDR3 bases are TGTGCCAGCAGTCGACTACAGGGGAGCAATCAGCCCCAGCATTTT. It specifies CASSRLQGSNQPQHF.

The chain employs TRBV4-3 and TRBJ2-7, with D possibly being TRBD2 (5 bases). The CDR3 covers 18 residues. With 0 bases removed from V and 7 bases from J, the gap between germline ends came to 25 bases. The germline V gene has CDR1 LGHNA and CDR2 YSLEER. The CDR3: CASSQEKWGSAGAVEQYF. The CDR3 nucleotides are TGCGCCAGCAGCCAAGAGAAGTGGGGTAGCGCCGGCGCGGTGGAGCAGTACTTC.

The rearrangement links TRBV29-1 to TRBJ2-4, with D unclear. The germline V gene has CDR1 SQVTM and CDR2 ANQGSEA. Trimming took off 4 bases at V and 4 bases at J, with 8 bases between the two ends. The length of the CDR3 is 12 residues. CDR3 DNA sequence: TGCAGCGTTGTTGGGCGGAAAAACATTCAGTACTTC. Translated, it gives CSVVGRKNIQYF.

The chain carries TRBV18 and TRBJ1-2; tentatively, D is TRBD1 (6 bases). The CDR3 consists of 15 residues. With 0 bases removed from V and 4 bases from J, the gap between germline ends came to 12 bases. In germline, CDR1 is KGHSH, CDR2 LQKENI. The CDR3 loop reads CASSPPQGSVYGYTF. The CDR3 nucleotides read TGTGCCAGCTCACCACCTCAGGGGTCCGTCTATGGCTACACCTTC.

This chain connects TRBV6-1 to TRBJ2-3; D gene ambiguous. The length of the CDR3 is 13 residues. V was cut by 1 base and J by 6 bases, with 8 bases left in between. The germline gives CDR1 MNHNS, CDR2 SASEGT. Here the CDR3 DNA reads TGTGCCAGCAGTGAAGTTCTCGCGGATACGCAGTATTTT. This codes for CASSEVLADTQYF.